What follows describes a single T cell receptor (beta chain). The target antigen is unknown. CDR1 and CDR2 (germline): SGHRS, YFSETQ. This CDR3 comprises 12 residues. Deletions cut 6 bases from V and 3 bases from J, with 8 bases between. The data belong to a study of T cell responses to AZD1222 COVID-19 vaccine. TCRdb keeps only in-frame clones here, not all; method: immunoSEQ multiplex PCR. The table has more than 95,000 clones, approximately 85% seen once. Findings and caveats of the study: Repertoire sampling was restricted to post-peak T cell response timepoints. Among the donors, most were white British and more were female, and clonal diversity was possibly underestimated. Only a handful of AZD1222 recipients were seropositive at baseline.

The sequence was obtained from an adult who received the AZD1222 COVID-19 vaccine. The sequenced sample was peripheral blood, obtained 28 days after the second AZD1222 dose. This chain links TRBV5-1 with TRBJ2-3; no reliable D call. As DNA, the CDR3 is TGCGCCAGCACCCTAGGAACAGATACGCAGTATTTT. The encoded protein is CASTLGTDTQYF.